This entry lists 31 T cell receptor beta chains sequenced from one sample in a study of T cell changes during pregnancy in multiple sclerosis. Measured with immunoSEQ multiplex PCR; TCRdb has only the in-frame clones, and not every one. The sample lists about 98,000 clones, around 92% occurring once. This material consisted of peripheral blood, taken after pregnancy. These receptors were collected from a female donor in good health, enrolled as a control in a pregnancy study.

The chain employs TRBV27 and TRBJ2-1; D ambiguous. The CDR3 spans 14 residues. The V gene lost 3 bases and the J gene lost 0 bases, with 6 bases spanning the gap. Germline loops: CDR1 MNHEY, CDR2 SMNVEV (reference sequence). Here the CDR3 DNA reads TGTGCCAGCAGTTTCCTCCCCTCCTACAATGAGCAGTTCTTC. This sequence encodes CASSFLPSYNEQFF.

This chain uses TRBV7-2 with TRBJ2-1; TRBD2 aligns across 10 bases. The CDR3 loop spans 16 amino acids. Trimming cost V 4 bases and J 8 bases; bases outside gene matches: 11. Germline CDR1 reads SGHTA; CDR2 reads FQGNSA. The CDR3 sequence: CASSSGPGLASYEQFF. The CDR3 DNA is TGTGCCAGCAGCTCAGGCCCGGGACTAGCGAGCTATGAGCAGTTCTTC.

J is TRBJ1-1 and V is TRBV7-9, with D unclear. The CDR3 runs to 13 residues. CDR1 and CDR2 (germline): SEHNR, FQNEAQ (reference sequence). V was cut by 7 bases and J by 1 base, with 10 bases left in between. The CDR3 DNA follows: TGTGCCAGCATCGGGATAAAGAACACTGAAGCTTTCTTT. Its protein is CASIGIKNTEAFF.

The rearrangement joins TRBV19 to TRBJ2-4; D call uncertain. V lost 5 bases, J lost 1 base, and 12 bases lay in between. The germline V gene encodes CDR1 LNHDA and CDR2 SQIVND (reference sequence). The CDR3 sequence is 15 residues long. In DNA form, the CDR3 reads TGTGCCAGTAGTTCGACTTCCACCGCCAAAAACATTCAGTACTTC. It encodes CASSSTSTAKNIQYF.

J is TRBJ1-4 and V is TRBV4-2; D unclear. Trimming cost V 1 base and J 7 bases, with 31 bases left between them. The CDR3 contains 21 residues. Germline values: CDR1 LGHNA, CDR2 YNFKEQ. Here the CDR3 reads CASSQGKPLRSFPPRGEKLFF. The CDR3 DNA follows: TGTGCCAGCAGCCAAGGCAAGCCATTAAGGTCCTTTCCACCCCGGGGTGAAAAACTGTTTTTT.

This clone came up once. V and J are TRBV2 and TRBJ2-5; 10 bases agree with TRBD1. The CDR3 loop spans 15 amino acids. Trimming cost V 5 bases and J 5 bases; bases outside gene matches: 8. CDR1 and CDR2 (germline): SNHLY, FYNNEI. DNA of the CDR3: TGTGCCAGCAGTTTCCGGGACAGGGGTCTGGAGACCCAGTACTTC. This gives the protein CASSFRDRGLETQYF.

This sequence joins TRBV28 and TRBJ2-1; 7 bases are a match to TRBD1. J was trimmed by 6 bases and V by 8 bases; bases with no gene match: 10. The germline gives CDR1 MDHEN, CDR2 SYDVKM. There are 14 residues in the CDR3. The CDR3 DNA follows: TGTGCCAGCTCCAACAGGGGTCAACGCAATGAGCAGTTCTTC. Translated: CASSNRGQRNEQFF.

This clone was counted a single time. The chain recombines TRBV28 with TRBJ2-5; D perhaps matches TRBD2 (5 bases). Germline assignment: CDR1 MDHEN and CDR2 SYDVKM. The CDR3 consists of 12 residues. The germline V and J ends were trimmed by 3 bases and 7 bases, with 9 bases remaining between them. The CDR3 DNA reads TGTGCCAGCAGTTTGTTAGGGAGGACCCAGTACTTC. It codes for CASSLLGRTQYF.

This clone was detected only once. The chain employs TRBV6-6 and TRBJ1-1; 7 positions match TRBD1. V was pared by 8 bases and J by 0 bases, with 6 bases of the junction left unmatched. The germline gives CDR1 MNHNY, CDR2 SVGAGI (reference sequence). The CDR3 consists of 14 residues. The CDR3 is CASQDRLLNTEAFF. For the CDR3, the DNA is TGTGCCAGCCAGGACAGGCTTTTGAACACTGAAGCTTTCTTT.

The chain couples TRBV21-1 to TRBJ2-7; the listed D gene, TRBD2, was not tested against the DNA. TRBV21-1 has pseudogene status. The CDR3 runs 14 residues. For the CDR3, the DNA is TGTGCCAGCAGCAAAAAAAGCCGACTTAAAGAGCAGTACTTC. This translates into CASSKKSRLKEQYF.

The rearrangement links TRBV19 to TRBJ2-5; no reliable D call. The germline V gene encodes CDR1 LNHDA and CDR2 SQIVND (reference sequence). CDR3 length: 15 residues. Trimming took off 5 bases at V and 1 base at J, with 14 bases between the two ends. CDR3 nucleotide sequence: TGTGCCAGTAGTGTTGTTAAAGCCGCCCAAGAGACCCAGTACTTC. Translation: CASSVVKAAQETQYF.

This chain connects TRBV30 to TRBJ2-3, with 7 positions matching TRBD2. The trim removed 0 bases at V and 0 bases at J, leaving 3 bases unmatched. CDR3 length: 15 residues. Germline V gives CDR1 GTSNPN, CDR2 SVGIG (reference sequence). The CDR3 DNA reads as TGTGCCTGGAGTGTGGGTAGCGGGAGCACAGATACGCAGTATTTT. Translating gives CAWSVGSGSTDTQYF.

V is TRBV6-5 and J is TRBJ2-5, with 7 bases identical to TRBD2. TRBJ2-7 explains the end of the DNA better; the J call may be wrong. The CDR3 runs 14 residues. In germline, CDR1 is MNHEY, CDR2 SVGAGI. DNA for the CDR3: TGTGCCAGCAGTTACGGGGCGGGAGCCTACGAGCAGTACTTC. Residues: CASSYGAGAYEQYF.

The rearrangement uses TRBV7-2 and TRBJ1-2; 7 bases fit TRBD1. The V gene end was trimmed by 1 base and the J gene end by 2 bases; junction bases not matched to a gene: 4. CDR1 and CDR2 from the germline V gene are SGHTA and FQGNSA. This CDR3 comprises 15 residues. CDR3 DNA: TGTGCCAGCAGCTTAGATAACAGGGGAAACTATGGCTACACCTTC. The encoded protein is CASSLDNRGNYGYTF.

The genes are TRBV19 and TRBJ1-4; D may be TRBD1 (6 bases). This CDR3 is built from 17 residues. Germline V gene lookup returns CDR1 LNHDA and CDR2 SQIVND (reference sequence). With 4 bases removed from V and 0 bases from J, the gap between germline ends came to 15 bases. The CDR3 nucleotides read TGTGCCAGTAGTACGGTGCTGGACAGAGCAACTAATGAAAAACTGTTTTTT. Its protein is CASSTVLDRATNEKLFF. The entire variable domain, with the rest obtained from reference TRBV19 and TRBJ1-4, is as follows: DGGITQSPKYLFRKEGQNVTLSCEQNLNHDAMYWYRQDPGQGLRLIYYSQIVNDFQKGDIAEGYSVSREKKESFPLTVTSAQKNPTAFYLCASSTVLDRATNEKLFFGSGTQLSVL.

As regards this clone: The sample contains more than one DNA sequence encoding this CDR3. The chain is built from TRBV5-4 and TRBJ2-1; possibly TRBD2 for D (6 bases). The germline gives CDR1 SGHNT, CDR2 YYREEE (reference sequence). The V end lost 4 bases, the J end lost 8 bases, and 25 bases lay between the germline ends. The CDR3 is 17 residues long. The DNA for the CDR3 is TGTGCCAGCAGCCCGGAGCCTCTAGCAGGAGGGAGCGATGAGCAGTTCTTC. This gives the protein CASSPEPLAGGSDEQFF.

The sample holds one count of this clone. V is TRBV5-1 and J is TRBJ2-1; the match to TRBD1 covers 10 bases. There are 15 residues in the CDR3. The V gene end was trimmed by 4 bases and the J gene end by 2 bases; junction bases not matched to a gene: 3. Germline CDR1 and CDR2: SGHRS and YFSETQ. DNA of the CDR3: TGCGCCAGCAGCCCCGGGACAGGGGCCTACAATGAGCAGTTCTTC. Its protein is CASSPGTGAYNEQFF.

CDR3: CASSYTLAGVLERGFF. The CDR3 DNA is TGTGCCAGCAGTTACACGCTAGCGGGAGTGTTGGAGAGGGGGTTCTTC. The chain recombines TRBV6-6 with TRBJ2-1, with 10 bases aligning to TRBD2. Trimming at V came to 2 bases and at J to 15 bases, leaving 16 bases not matched to a gene. This CDR3 is 16 amino acids long. Per germline, CDR1 MNHNY and CDR2 SVGAGI (reference sequence).

The gene calls are TRBV9 and TRBJ2-1, with 10 bases lining up with TRBD2. The CDR3 runs to 15 residues. CDR1 SGDLS and CDR2 YYNGEE come from the germline V gene. V gave up 0 bases and J gave up 7 bases; unmatched junction bases: 4. CDR3: CASSVGAGGRNEQFF. The CDR3 nucleotides read TGTGCCAGCAGCGTAGGAGCGGGAGGGAGGAATGAGCAGTTCTTC.

The chain employs TRBV27 and TRBJ1-1, with 7 bases fitting TRBD1. The CDR3 consists of 14 residues. Trimming cost V 5 bases and J 0 bases; bases outside gene matches: 3. The germline gives CDR1 MNHEY, CDR2 SMNVEV (reference sequence). The DNA for the CDR3 is TGTGCCAGCAGTCAGACAGGGTTGAACACTGAAGCTTTCTTT. The encoded protein is CASSQTGLNTEAFF.

The DNA for the CDR3 is TGTGCCAGCAGCCACGACAATTATGAAGCTTTCTTT. Protein sequence: CASSHDNYEAFF. This chain connects TRBV2 to TRBJ1-1; unclear D gene. The CDR3 covers 12 residues. The germline gives CDR1 SNHLY, CDR2 FYNNEI. Between the trimmed V and J ends, which lost 6 bases and 7 bases, there was a span of 12 bases.

The V and J genes are TRBV7-9 and TRBJ2-7; 8 bases fit TRBD1. Trimming took 3 bases from V and 2 from J; bases not matched to a gene: 3. The germline CDR1 and CDR2 sequences are SEHNR and FQNEAQ (reference sequence). This CDR3 is 14 amino acids long. The CDR3 DNA is TGTGCCAGCAGCTTGACAGGGGCTACCTACGAGCAGTACTTC. Translated: CASSLTGATYEQYF.

The V and J genes are TRBV5-4 and TRBJ1-4; D remains unclear. The CDR3 is 14 residues long. V shed 4 bases and J shed 1 base, with 8 bases lying between them. Germline V gene data show CDR1 as SGHNT and CDR2 as YYREEE (reference sequence). The CDR3 nucleotides are TGTGCCAGCAGCAATCCGGGAACTAATGAAAAACTGTTTTTT. This codes for CASSNPGTNEKLFF.

CDR3 loop: CASSESGTSTEAFF. The CDR3 DNA is TGTGCCAGCAGTGAAAGCGGTACGTCGACTGAAGCTTTCTTT. J is TRBJ1-1 and V is TRBV6-4; no firm D call. The germline V gene has CDR1 MRHNA and CDR2 SNTAGT. V lost 3 bases and J 5 bases, leaving 13 bases between the germline ends. This CDR3 is 14 amino acids long.

V is TRBV4-2 and J is TRBJ2-3; 8 bases agree with TRBD2. Germline V lookup: CDR1 LGHNA, CDR2 YNFKEQ. The CDR3 totals 12 residues. Trimming removed 5 bases from V and 6 bases from J; junction bases left unmatched: 1. The CDR3 bases are TGTGCCAGCAGCAAGCGGGGGGATACGCAGTATTTT. This encodes CASSKRGDTQYF.

The chain recombines TRBV5-5 with TRBJ2-6; 13 bases line up with TRBD2. This CDR3 is 17 amino acids long. CDR1 SGHKS and CDR2 YYEKEE come from the germline V gene (reference sequence). Losses at the gene ends were 2 bases for V and 4 bases for J; bases not matched to a gene: 3. In DNA, the CDR3 is TGTGCCAGCAGCTTTGGACTAGCGGGGGCCGGGGCCAACGTCCTGACTTTC. Translated, it gives CASSFGLAGAGANVLTF.

The chain has TRBV7-2 and TRBJ1-5; 7 nucleotides align to TRBD1. This CDR3 has 15 residues. Germline CDR1 reads SGHTA; CDR2 reads FQGNSA. The V segment lost 1 base and the J segment 6 bases; nucleotides outside the gene matches: 6. The CDR3 region has the DNA TGTGCCAGCAGCTTAGTACAGGGGTTCGGTCAGCCCCAGCATTTT. Protein sequence: CASSLVQGFGQPQHF. Combining the CDR3 with reference TRBV7-2 and TRBJ1-5 gives the whole variable domain GAGVSQSPSNKVTEKGKDVELRCDPISGHTALYWYRQSLGQGLEFLIYFQGNSAPDKSGLPSDRFSAERTGGSVSTLTIQRTQQEDSAVYLCASSLVQGFGQPQHFGDGTRLSIL.

The chain carries TRBV5-1 and TRBJ2-1, with D possibly being TRBD1 (6 bases). This CDR3 contains 15 residues. V lost 0 bases and J lost 0, with 7 bases in between. Germline-derived CDR1 and CDR2 are SGHRS and YFSETQ. The CDR3 sequence: CASSLEGDSYNEQFF. The CDR3, as DNA: TGCGCCAGCAGCTTGGAGGGGGACTCCTACAATGAGCAGTTCTTC.

The chain carries TRBV27 and TRBJ2-1; a weak D match, TRBD2 (5 bases). CDR3 size: 15 residues. Germline lookup yields CDR1 MNHEY and CDR2 SMNVEV (reference sequence). The V end was cut by 6 bases, the J end by 2 bases, with 14 bases between. CDR3 sequence: CASRGGLAAYNEQFF. In DNA form, the CDR3 reads TGTGCCAGCAGAGGAGGACTCGCCGCCTACAATGAGCAGTTCTTC.

The V gene is TRBV7-9, the J gene TRBJ2-6; D might be TRBD2 (6 bases). This CDR3 contains 15 residues. Germline CDR1 is SEHNR and CDR2 is FQNEAQ (reference sequence). Trimming removed 5 bases at V and 0 bases at J, with 8 bases between. The CDR3 reads CASSRGLSGANVLTF. The CDR3 DNA is TGTGCCAGCAGCCGGGGACTCTCTGGGGCCAACGTCCTGACTTTC.

This clone was found once. V is TRBV5-1 and J is TRBJ1-1; D not resolved. The germline gives CDR1 SGHRS, CDR2 YFSETQ. Trimming removed 0 bases from V and 5 bases from J, with 11 bases in between. This CDR3 has 14 residues. The CDR3 DNA reads TGCGCCAGCAGCTTGGGGCTAGGTAGGACTGAAGCTTTCTTT. Residues: CASSLGLGRTEAFF.